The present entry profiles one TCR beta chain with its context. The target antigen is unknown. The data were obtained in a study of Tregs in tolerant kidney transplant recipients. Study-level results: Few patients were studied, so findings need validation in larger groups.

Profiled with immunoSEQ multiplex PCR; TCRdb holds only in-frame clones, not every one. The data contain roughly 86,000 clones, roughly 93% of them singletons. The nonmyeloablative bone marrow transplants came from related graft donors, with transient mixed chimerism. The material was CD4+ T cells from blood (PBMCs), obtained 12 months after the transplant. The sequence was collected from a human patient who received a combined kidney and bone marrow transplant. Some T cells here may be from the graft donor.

For the CDR3, the DNA is TGCAGCGTTGAGGTGCGGCCGGTCGGGGGAAACACCATATATTTT. Translating it yields CSVEVRPVGGNTIYF. This chain links TRBV29-1 with TRBJ1-3; no definite D call. CDR1 is SQVTM and CDR2 is ANQGSEA in the germline V gene. The CDR3 contains 15 residues. V was trimmed by 3 bases and J by 4 bases, leaving 16 bases between them. Together with reference TRBV29-1 and TRBJ1-3, the CDR3 gives the full variable domain: SAVISQKPSRDICQRGTSLTIQCQVDSQVTMMFWYRQQPGQSLTLIATANQGSEATYESGFVIDKFPISRPNLTFSTLTVSNMSPEDSSIYLCSVEVRPVGGNTIYFGEGSWLTVV.